These 25 T cell receptor beta chains share one sample of origin, sequenced in a study of blood T cell repertoires in COVID-19. Clones were read by immunoSEQ multiplex PCR, and TCRdb kept only the in-frame ones, dropping some. This sample has about 62,000 clones, with 85% to 90% found just once. Specimen: peripheral blood. Receptor source: an older woman with COVID-19, enrolled during active disease.

The rearrangement uses TRBV4-1 and TRBJ1-1, with 12 positions matching TRBD1. J gave up 5 bases and V 4 bases, and 20 bases lay outside the gene matches. The CDR3 has 20 residues. Per the germline V gene, CDR1 is MGHRA and CDR2 is YSYEKL. CDR3 DNA sequence: TGCGCCAGCAGCCCTAAGAGCCCCCGGGACAGGGGGCTTTTGGTGACTGAAGCTTTCTTT. It yields the protein CASSPKSPRDRGLLVTEAFF.

The chain has TRBV7-8 and TRBJ2-1; TRBD1 matches 9 bases. V gave up 4 bases and J gave up 0 bases; unmatched junction bases: 1. From germline, CDR1 is SGHVS and CDR2 FQNEAQ. This CDR3 has 15 amino acids. The CDR3 loop reads CASSSGQGSYNEQFF. The CDR3 nucleotides are TGTGCCAGCAGCTCGGGACAGGGCTCCTACAATGAGCAGTTCTTC. Based on the CDR3 plus reference TRBV7-8 and TRBJ2-1, the full variable domain is GAGVSQSPRYKVAKRGQDVALRCDPISGHVSLFWYQQALGQGPEFLTYFQNEAQLDKSGLPSDRFFAERPEGSVSTLKIQRTQQEDSAVYLCASSSGQGSYNEQFFGPGTRLTVL.

This chain joins TRBV7-2 and TRBJ1-5; no definite D call. From germline, CDR1 is SGHTA and CDR2 FQGNSA. This CDR3 comprises 13 residues. V was shortened by 5 bases and J by 4 bases, with 9 bases between the two germline ends. The CDR3 is CASSPTGNQPQHF. Written as DNA, the CDR3 is TGTGCCAGCAGCCCCACGGGAAATCAGCCCCAGCATTTT.

The chain joins TRBV11-1 to TRBJ2-7, with TRBD1 matching over 8 bases. Germline CDR1 SGHAT, CDR2 FQDESV (reference sequence). V shed 1 base, J shed 7 bases, and the junction held 9 bases outside the gene matches. The CDR3 length is 15 residues. As DNA, the CDR3 is TGTGCCAGCAGCTTAGAAGGGGTGACAGGGGAGGAGCAGTACTTC. Amino acids: CASSLEGVTGEEQYF.

The genes are TRBV3-1 (or the pseudogene TRBV3-2) and TRBJ2-7, with 16 bases aligning to TRBD2. J gave up 3 bases and V 2 bases, and 13 bases lay outside the gene matches. The CDR3 is 20 residues long. Germline assignment: CDR1 LGHDT and CDR2 YNNKEL (reference sequence). The CDR3 loop reads CASSQPLGLAGGPNFYEQYF. The CDR3 DNA follows: TGTGCCAGCAGCCAACCACTGGGACTAGCGGGAGGGCCCAATTTCTACGAGCAGTACTTC.

The chain couples TRBV15 to TRBJ2-5; 9 bases map to TRBD1. Germline loops: CDR1 LNHNV, CDR2 YYDKDF (reference sequence). This CDR3 is 14 amino acids long. V gave up 9 bases and J gave up 5 bases; unmatched junction bases: 10. The CDR3 sequence is CATSGTGSLETQYF. For the CDR3, the DNA is TGTGCCACTTCCGGGACAGGGTCTTTGGAGACCCAGTACTTC.

In DNA, the CDR3 is TGTGCCAGTAGTATAAAGGGGCGGAACACTGAAGCTTTCTTT. Residues: CASSIKGRNTEAFF. V usage is TRBV19 and J usage is TRBJ1-1, with D perhaps TRBD1 (5 bases). Trimming removed 2 bases from V and 1 base from J, with 8 bases in between. CDR3 length equals 14 residues. CDR1 is LNHDA, CDR2 SQIVND, per germline (reference sequence).

The J gene is TRBJ2-7, the V gene TRBV4-1; D remains unclear. V was pared by 2 bases and J by 5 bases, with 19 bases between. CDR3 size: 16 residues. Germline values: CDR1 MGHRA, CDR2 YSYEKL. The CDR3 DNA reads TGCGCCAGCAGCCAACAAAACCTAGTAGCCGCCAACGAGCAGTACTTC. This sequence encodes CASSQQNLVAANEQYF.

This clone was seen only a few times. The chain uses TRBV19 and TRBJ1-4; D is possibly TRBD1 (6 bases). This CDR3 region has 16 residues. Germline V gene data show CDR1 as LNHDA and CDR2 as SQIVND (reference sequence). Trimming stripped 3 bases from V and 7 bases from J, with 18 bases between. In DNA, the CDR3 is TGTGCCAGTAGTATTAGTGGGCGGGGGCACGGTGAAAAACTGTTTTTT. Translated, it gives CASSISGRGHGEKLFF.

The chain recombines TRBV4-3 with TRBJ2-7; TRBD2 aligns across 12 bases. V shed 1 base and J 13 bases; nucleotides not matched to a gene: 8. From germline, CDR1 is LGHNA and CDR2 YSLEER. The CDR3 runs to 14 residues. Here the CDR3 reads CASSQGLAGGLSYF. The CDR3 nucleotides read TGCGCCAGCAGCCAAGGCCTAGCGGGAGGGCTATCATACTTC.

The genes are TRBV6-6 and TRBJ2-7, with TRBD1 identical over 7 bases. Germline CDR1 MNHNY, CDR2 SVGAGI (reference sequence). V lost 6 bases, J lost 3 bases, and 11 bases stayed unmatched. The CDR3 has 15 residues. CDR3 in amino acids: CASRTDRVKFYEQYF. The CDR3 DNA reads TGTGCCAGCAGAACAGACAGGGTTAAATTCTACGAGCAGTACTTC.

The chain recombines TRBV10-1 with TRBJ2-1; 10 nucleotides agree with TRBD2. With 0 bases clipped from V and 0 bases from J, the junction kept 5 bases outside the gene matches. Germline CDR1 and CDR2: WNHNN and SYGVQD (reference sequence). The CDR3 sequence is 18 residues long. DNA for the CDR3: TGCGCCAGCAGTGAGTCCGGACTAGCGGTAAGCTCCTACAATGAGCAGTTCTTC. This translates into CASSESGLAVSSYNEQFF.

The chain is built from TRBV7-3 and TRBJ1-4, with D possibly being TRBD1 (6 bases). Per germline, CDR1 SGHTA and CDR2 FQGTGA. This CDR3 has 15 amino acids. V was shortened by 5 bases and J by 8 bases, with 18 bases between the two germline ends. This chain's CDR3 is CASSPQGGATEKLFF. CDR3 DNA: TGTGCCAGCAGCCCCCAAGGGGGGGCGACCGAAAAACTGTTTTTT.

V is TRBV11-2 and J is TRBJ2-7, with D possibly being TRBD2 (5 bases). The CDR3 spans 16 residues. V was trimmed by 4 bases and J by 7 bases, leaving 23 bases between them. Per the germline V gene, CDR1 is SGHAT and CDR2 is FQNNGV. For the CDR3, the DNA is TGTGCCAGCAGCTGGCCTTTGGGAGTAAGGTCGGGAGAGCAGTACTTC. Encoded protein: CASSWPLGVRSGEQYF.

This chain connects TRBV7-6 to TRBJ1-1; 7 bases map to TRBD1. The germline V gene has CDR1 SGHVS and CDR2 FNYEAQ. V lost 2 bases to trimming and J lost 8 bases; unmatched junction nucleotides: 8. The CDR3 has 14 amino acids. The CDR3 here is CASSLRGPPDEAFF. The DNA of the CDR3 is TGTGCCAGCAGCTTAAGGGGGCCTCCAGACGAAGCTTTCTTT.

The CDR3 loop is CASRETGRDYGYTF. The CDR3 DNA reads TGTGCCAGTAGAGAGACAGGGAGAGACTATGGCTACACCTTC. This rearrangement joins TRBV19 to TRBJ1-2; 7 bases fit TRBD1. The germline CDR1 and CDR2 sequences are LNHDA and SQIVND (reference sequence). There are 14 residues in the CDR3. Unmatched junction bases numbered 7, after V lost 6 bases and J lost 3 bases.

V is TRBV4-1 and J is TRBJ2-1; a weak D match, TRBD2 (6 bases). Trimming took off 0 bases at V and 10 bases at J, with 19 bases between the two ends. Looked up from germline, CDR1 is MGHRA and CDR2 is YSYEKL. This CDR3 has 16 residues. In DNA, the CDR3 is TGCGCCAGCAGCCAAGATGCCGGGACTTATGGGGAGGAGCAGTTCTTC. Protein: CASSQDAGTYGEEQFF.

The chain carries TRBV4-2 and TRBJ1-2; 9 positions agree with TRBD1. Germline CDR1 is LGHNA and CDR2 is YNFKEQ. V was pared by 0 bases and J by 5 bases, with 7 bases of the junction left unmatched. This CDR3 is 16 amino acids long. The CDR3: CASSQDGTGTNYGYTF. The DNA for the CDR3 is TGTGCCAGCAGCCAAGATGGGACAGGGACGAATTATGGCTACACCTTC.

There are a few counts of this clone. The genes are TRBV5-6 and TRBJ1-5; 7 bases agree with TRBD1. Germline V gene data show CDR1 as SGHDT and CDR2 as YYEEEE. The CDR3 extends over 13 amino acids. The ends lost 4 bases at V and 6 bases at J; junction bases unmatched: 4. CDR3 nucleotides: TGTGCCAGCAGCCCGACAGGGCTTCAGCCCCAGCATTTT. Its protein product is CASSPTGLQPQHF.

Only one count was recorded for this clone. The V and J genes are TRBV9 and TRBJ2-1, with 15 nucleotides matching TRBD2. The CDR3 spans 16 residues. Germline V lookup: CDR1 SGDLS, CDR2 YYNGEE. With 2 bases clipped from V and 9 bases from J, the junction kept 6 bases outside the gene matches. The CDR3: CASSVSGTSGRFEQFF. The CDR3 coding sequence is TGTGCCAGCAGCGTTTCCGGGACTAGCGGGAGGTTTGAGCAGTTCTTC.

J is TRBJ2-5 and V is TRBV11-2, with 11 bases identical to TRBD2. J gave up 4 bases and V 0 bases, and 13 bases lay outside the gene matches. Germline lookup yields CDR1 SGHAT and CDR2 FQNNGV. The CDR3 length is 19 residues. The CDR3 nucleotides read TGTGCCAGCAGCTTAGATCTGGCTAGCGGGAGGAGGGGAAGAGAGACCCAGTACTTC. It is translated as CASSLDLASGRRGRETQYF. The full variable domain, rest sourced from reference TRBV11-2 and TRBJ2-5, is EAGVAQSPRYKIIEKRQSVAFWCNPISGHATLYWYQQILGQGPKLLIQFQNNGVVDDSQLPKDRFSAERLKGVDSTLKIQPAKLEDSAVYLCASSLDLASGRRGRETQYFGPGTRLLVL.

The chain links TRBV12-3 or TRBV12-4 to TRBJ2-7; TRBD2 is a possible D gene (5 bases). Trimming removed 5 bases from V and 4 bases from J, with 6 bases in between. CDR3 length: 11 residues. The CDR3 nucleotides read TGTGCCAGCAGTCCGGGGTACGAGCAGTACTTC. Residues: CASSPGYEQYF.

This sequence joins TRBV3-1 (or the pseudogene TRBV3-2) and TRBJ1-6; unclear D gene. Germline V gene data show CDR1 as LGHDT and CDR2 as YNNKEL (reference sequence). This CDR3 has 16 residues. Between the trimmed V and J ends, which lost 0 bases and 8 bases, there was a span of 14 bases. The CDR3, as DNA: TGTGCCAGCAGCCAAGATGGTTCCAGCGCGTATTCACCCCTCCACTTT. The encoded protein is CASSQDGSSAYSPLHF.

The chain combines TRBV4-1 with TRBJ1-6; D call uncertain. CDR1 is MGHRA and CDR2 is YSYEKL in the germline V gene. The CDR3 consists of 16 residues. V lost 3 bases, J lost 1 base, and 10 bases lay in between. The CDR3 sequence: CASSQGLGSYNSPLHF. For the CDR3, the DNA is TGCGCCAGCAGCCAGGGCCTCGGTTCCTATAATTCACCCCTCCACTTT.

This clone showed up just a few times. The chain joins TRBV5-1 to TRBJ1-1; weak D call: TRBD1 (5 bases). V was cut by 7 bases and J by 4 bases, with 14 bases left in between. The CDR3 loop spans 13 amino acids. The germline V gene has CDR1 SGHRS and CDR2 YFSETQ. CDR3 sequence (DNA): TGCGCCAGCGGATCCCAGGGTTTCACTGAAGCTTTCTTT. This encodes CASGSQGFTEAFF.